This TCR beta chain was sequenced in a study of T-cell memory formation after mild COVID-19. Study in general: TCR clusters mostly belonged to single donors. General observations from the study: There was no confirmation that second-wave clones peaking on day 37 were SARS-CoV-2 specific.

CDR3 size: 13 residues. Germline CDR1 and CDR2: SEHNR and FQNEAQ (reference sequence). The germline V and J ends were trimmed by 3 bases and 1 base, with 5 bases remaining between them. Of note for this clonotype: What it recognizes is unknown.

TCRdb passed the 5' RACE reads through MiXCR, listing each CDR3 protein once. The sample contains some 110,000 distinct CDR3 sequences, over 15% of which appear only once. This TCR was recovered from an adult woman who had mild COVID-19 (a few samples of this study predate the infection). Cell type and time point are not known. The sequenced sample was PBMCs or a T cell subset sorted from them (not recorded which). This chain links TRBV7-9 with TRBJ2-3; D remains unclear. The CDR3 DNA is TGTGCCAGCAGCTTCGGTGGCACAGATACGCAGTATTTT. Translation: CASSFGGTDTQYF.